The clone carrying this TCR beta chain turned up a few times. What it binds is unknown. The sample originates from a study of beta chain features in type 1 diabetes. Germline V gene sequence: CDR1 LNHNV, CDR2 YYDKDF (reference sequence). The CDR3 extends over 18 amino acids. After removal of 0 bases from V and 2 bases from J, the junction contained 12 bases not matched to a gene. Study-level findings and limits: Among patients with Type 1 diabetes, TCRB CDR3s were moderately but significantly shorter in every one of the four CD4+ subsets.

Expressed TCRB transcripts were sequenced because the entire RNA isolate underwent reverse transcription. Repertoires were generated with immunoSEQ multiplex PCR, while TCRdb's copy carries only in-frame clones and drops some. This table holds 40,000 to 65,000 clones, 55% to 70% found once. The TCR sequence derives from a woman between 25 and 40 years old with type 1 diabetes. The sequenced sample was stem cell memory CD4+ T cells from blood. This chain uses TRBV15 with TRBJ2-7; 8 bases align to TRBD1. CDR3 protein: CATSRENAGQGLTYEQYF. CDR3 DNA sequence: TGTGCCACCAGCAGAGAAAATGCAGGACAGGGTCTTACCTACGAGCAGTACTTC.